The present entry profiles one T cell receptor beta chain with its context. Its antigen is unknown. This sample stems from a study of cytomegalovirus exposure and HLA in healthy donors. General study results and limits: Analyzed later, association rates of TCRs varied across HLA loci, with DRB1 most and HLA-C fewest. Usually a TCR sequence was rare, but some public TCRs were found in many donors. Immune exposure information available was restricted to CMV serostatus.

In germline, CDR1 is LGHNT, CDR2 FRNRAP. V was pared by 1 base and J by 3 bases, with 4 bases between. This CDR3 has 13 residues. In the PCR, 60 Vbeta and 13 Jbeta primers were used. Assay used: immunoSEQ multiplex PCR; TCRdb lists only in-frame clones, some missing. This table has about 150,000 clones, roughly 79% appearing once. The sample consisted of PBMCs. J is TRBJ1-3 and V is TRBV12-5; the D is unclear. The receptor was isolated from a male donor in good health and CMV-seronegative. The CDR3 coding sequence is TGTGCTAGTGGTTTGGCAGGTGGAAACACCATATATTTT. This encodes CASGLAGGNTIYF.